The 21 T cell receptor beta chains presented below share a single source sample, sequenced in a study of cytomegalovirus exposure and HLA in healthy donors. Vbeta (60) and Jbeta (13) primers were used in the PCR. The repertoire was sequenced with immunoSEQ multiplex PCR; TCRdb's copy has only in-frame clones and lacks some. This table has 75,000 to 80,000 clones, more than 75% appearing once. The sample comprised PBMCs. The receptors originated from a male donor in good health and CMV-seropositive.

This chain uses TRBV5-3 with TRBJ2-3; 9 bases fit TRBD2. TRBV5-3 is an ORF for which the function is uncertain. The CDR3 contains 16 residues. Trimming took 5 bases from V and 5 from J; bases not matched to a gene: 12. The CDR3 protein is CARRQTEGGGGDTQYF. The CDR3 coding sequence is TGTGCCAGAAGGCAGACGGAGGGCGGGGGGGGAGATACGCAGTATTTT.

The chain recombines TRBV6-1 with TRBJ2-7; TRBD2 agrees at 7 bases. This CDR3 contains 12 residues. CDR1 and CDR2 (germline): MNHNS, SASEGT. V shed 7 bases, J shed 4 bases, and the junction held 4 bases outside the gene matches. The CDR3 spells CASTTRGYEQYF. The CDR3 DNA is TGTGCCAGCACTACGCGGGGGTACGAGCAGTACTTC.

The CDR3 loop reads CASSRGQGALPLRYEQYF. CDR3 nucleotides: TGTGCCAGCAGCCGGGGACAGGGGGCATTACCACTCCGCTACGAGCAGTACTTC. The rearrangement uses TRBV5-5 and TRBJ2-7, with TRBD1 identical over 12 bases. The V segment lost 4 bases and the J segment 3 bases; nucleotides outside the gene matches: 14. This CDR3 is built from 18 residues. Germline values: CDR1 SGHKS, CDR2 YYEKEE (reference sequence).

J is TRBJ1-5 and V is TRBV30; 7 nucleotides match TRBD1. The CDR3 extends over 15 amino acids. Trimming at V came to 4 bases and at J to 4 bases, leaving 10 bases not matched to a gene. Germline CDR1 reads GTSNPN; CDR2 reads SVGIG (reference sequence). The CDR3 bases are TGTGCCTGGATGAATAAGGACAGGACAAATCAGCCCCAGCATTTT. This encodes CAWMNKDRTNQPQHF.

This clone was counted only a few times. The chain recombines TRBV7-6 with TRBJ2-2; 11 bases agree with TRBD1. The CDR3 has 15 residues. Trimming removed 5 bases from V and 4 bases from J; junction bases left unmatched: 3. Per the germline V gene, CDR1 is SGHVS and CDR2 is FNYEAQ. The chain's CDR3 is CASSGGQGGTGELFF. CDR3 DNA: TGTGCCAGCAGCGGGGGACAGGGGGGCACCGGGGAGCTGTTTTTT.

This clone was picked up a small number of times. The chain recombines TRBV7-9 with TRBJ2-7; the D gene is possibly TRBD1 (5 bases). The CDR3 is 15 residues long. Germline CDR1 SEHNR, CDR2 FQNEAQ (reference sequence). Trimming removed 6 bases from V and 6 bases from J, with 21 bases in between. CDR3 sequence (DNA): TGTGCCAGCAGTCGAGAATTAGGGGTCTCTCGCGAGCAGTACTTC. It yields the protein CASSRELGVSREQYF.

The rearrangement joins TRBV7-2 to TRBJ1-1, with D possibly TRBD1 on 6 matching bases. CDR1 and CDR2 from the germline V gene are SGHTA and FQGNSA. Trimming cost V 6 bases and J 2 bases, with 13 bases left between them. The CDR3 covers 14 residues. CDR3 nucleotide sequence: TGTGCCAGCAGATCCCGGACAGCCAACACTGAAGCTTTCTTT. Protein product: CASRSRTANTEAFF. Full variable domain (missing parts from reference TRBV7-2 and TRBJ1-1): GAGVSQSPSNKVTEKGKDVELRCDPISGHTALYWYRQSLGQGLEFLIYFQGNSAPDKSGLPSDRFSAERTGGSVSTLTIQRTQQEDSAVYLCASRSRTANTEAFFGQGTRLTVV.

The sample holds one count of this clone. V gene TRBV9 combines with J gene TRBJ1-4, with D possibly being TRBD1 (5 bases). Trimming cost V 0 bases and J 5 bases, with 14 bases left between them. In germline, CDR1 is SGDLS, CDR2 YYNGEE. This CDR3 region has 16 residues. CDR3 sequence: CASSVATGRVNEKLFF. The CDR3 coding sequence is TGTGCCAGCAGCGTAGCTACCGGCAGGGTAAATGAAAAACTGTTTTTT.

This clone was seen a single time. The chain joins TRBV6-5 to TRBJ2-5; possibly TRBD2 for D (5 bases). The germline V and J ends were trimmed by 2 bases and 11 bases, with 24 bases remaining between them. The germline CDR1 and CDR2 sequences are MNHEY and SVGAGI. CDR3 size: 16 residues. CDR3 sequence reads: CASSYRRSAPRGEQYF. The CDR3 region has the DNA TGTGCCAGCAGTTACAGGAGGTCCGCCCCTAGAGGAGAGCAGTACTTC.

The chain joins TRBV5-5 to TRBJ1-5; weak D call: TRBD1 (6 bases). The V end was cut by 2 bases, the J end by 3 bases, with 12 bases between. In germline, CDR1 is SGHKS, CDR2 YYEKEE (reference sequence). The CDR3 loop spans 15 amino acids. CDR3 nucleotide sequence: TGTGCCAGCAGCTTCCACGACAGGACCAATCAGCCCCAGCATTTT. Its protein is CASSFHDRTNQPQHF.

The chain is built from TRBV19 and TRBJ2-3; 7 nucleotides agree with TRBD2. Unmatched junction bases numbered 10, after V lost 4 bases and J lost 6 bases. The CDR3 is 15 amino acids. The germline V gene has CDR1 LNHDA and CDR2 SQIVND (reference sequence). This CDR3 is CASSSMSSGGDTQYF. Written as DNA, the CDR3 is TGTGCCAGTAGTAGTATGTCCTCCGGGGGGGATACGCAGTATTTT.

CDR3 sequence (DNA): TGTGCCAGCAGCTCCCTGGCCCCCGAGCAGTACTTC. It translates to CASSSLAPEQYF. The gene calls are TRBV7-8 and TRBJ2-7; D uncertain. The CDR3 sequence is 12 residues long. V was clipped by 4 bases and J by 6 bases, with 10 bases between them. Germline lookup yields CDR1 SGHVS and CDR2 FQNEAQ. The full variable domain, in which reference TRBV7-8 and TRBJ2-7 provide the parts outside the CDR3, is GAGVSQSPRYKVAKRGQDVALRCDPISGHVSLFWYQQALGQGPEFLTYFQNEAQLDKSGLPSDRFFAERPEGSVSTLKIQRTQQEDSAVYLCASSSLAPEQYFGPGTRLTVT.

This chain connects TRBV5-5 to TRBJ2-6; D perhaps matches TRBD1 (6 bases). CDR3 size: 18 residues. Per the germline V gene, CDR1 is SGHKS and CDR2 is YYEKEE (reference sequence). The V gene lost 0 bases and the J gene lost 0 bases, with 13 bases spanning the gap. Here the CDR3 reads CASSLVYRAHSGANVLTF. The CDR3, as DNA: TGTGCCAGCAGCTTGGTATACAGGGCCCACTCTGGGGCCAACGTCCTGACTTTC.

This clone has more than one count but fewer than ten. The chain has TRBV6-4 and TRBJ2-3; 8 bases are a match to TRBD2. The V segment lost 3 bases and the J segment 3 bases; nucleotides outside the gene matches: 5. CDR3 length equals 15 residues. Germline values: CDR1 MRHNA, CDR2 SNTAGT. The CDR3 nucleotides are TGTGCCAGCAGTGAAGCCGGGGGGGCGACAGATACGCAGTATTTT. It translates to CASSEAGGATDTQYF.

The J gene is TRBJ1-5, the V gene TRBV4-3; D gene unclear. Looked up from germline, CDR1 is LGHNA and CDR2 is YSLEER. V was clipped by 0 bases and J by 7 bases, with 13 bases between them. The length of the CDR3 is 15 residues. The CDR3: CASSQEVGSGQPQHF. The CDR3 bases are TGCGCCAGCAGCCAAGAAGTAGGGTCGGGGCAGCCCCAGCATTTT.

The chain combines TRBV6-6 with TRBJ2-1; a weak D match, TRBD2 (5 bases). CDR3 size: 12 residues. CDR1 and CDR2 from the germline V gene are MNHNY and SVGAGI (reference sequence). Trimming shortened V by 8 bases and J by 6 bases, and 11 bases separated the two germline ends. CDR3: CASAERVNEQFF. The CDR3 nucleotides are TGTGCCAGCGCCGAGAGGGTCAATGAGCAGTTCTTC.

CDR3 sequence: CASSQAYQLAGGLYEQYF. The CDR3 bases are TGCGCCAGCAGCCAAGCTTATCAGTTAGCGGGAGGTTTATACGAGCAGTACTTC. The chain uses TRBV4-1 and TRBJ2-7; 10 nucleotides line up with TRBD2. This CDR3 comprises 18 residues. Germline loops: CDR1 MGHRA, CDR2 YSYEKL. With 1 base clipped from V and 4 bases from J, the junction kept 13 bases outside the gene matches.

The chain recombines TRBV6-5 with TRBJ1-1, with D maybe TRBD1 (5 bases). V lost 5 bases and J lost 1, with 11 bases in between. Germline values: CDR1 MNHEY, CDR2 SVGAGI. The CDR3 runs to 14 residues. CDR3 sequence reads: CASSRRRANTEAFF. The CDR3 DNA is TGTGCCAGCAGTCGGCGCAGGGCGAACACTGAAGCTTTCTTT.

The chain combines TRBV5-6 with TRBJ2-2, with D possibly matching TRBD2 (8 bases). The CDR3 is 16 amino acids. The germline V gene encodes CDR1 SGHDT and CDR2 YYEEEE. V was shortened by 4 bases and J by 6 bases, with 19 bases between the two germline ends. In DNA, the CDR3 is TGTGCCAGCAGCGAGGGGGCGGGACTAGGGGCCGGGGAGCTGTTTTTT. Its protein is CASSEGAGLGAGELFF.

The DNA of the CDR3 is TGTGCCAGCAGCCAGACTAGCGGGAGGGCTGGGGCCAACGTCCTGACTTTC. Protein product: CASSQTSGRAGANVLTF. The chain couples TRBV4-2 to TRBJ2-6; 14 nucleotides align to TRBD2. V shed 3 bases and J 2 bases; nucleotides not matched to a gene: 0. The CDR3 length is 17 residues. Germline V gene lookup returns CDR1 LGHNA and CDR2 YNFKEQ.

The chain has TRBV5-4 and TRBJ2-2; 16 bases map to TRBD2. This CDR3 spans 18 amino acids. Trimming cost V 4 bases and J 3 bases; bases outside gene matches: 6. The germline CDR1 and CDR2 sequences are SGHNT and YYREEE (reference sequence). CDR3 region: CASSRGLAGGRDTGELFF. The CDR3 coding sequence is TGTGCCAGCAGCAGGGGACTAGCGGGGGGGCGGGACACCGGGGAGCTGTTTTTT. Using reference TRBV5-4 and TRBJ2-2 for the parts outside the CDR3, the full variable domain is ETGVTQSPTHLIKTRGQQVTLRCSSQSGHNTVSWYQQALGQGPQFIFQYYREEENGRGNFPPRFSGLQFPNYSSELNVNALELDDSALYLCASSRGLAGGRDTGELFFGEGSRLTVL.